This TCR beta chain was obtained from a study of PD-1 blockade in classical Hodgkin lymphoma. Overall study results and limits: Newly diagnosed patients were reported to start with lower TCR diversity than healthy donors. When nivolumab was started under 1 year after ASCT, patients were excluded.

Germline lookup yields CDR1 SGHDT and CDR2 YYEEEE. This CDR3 is 14 amino acids long. V dropped 4 bases and J dropped 6; count of bases not matched to a gene: 9. Time point in this sample: cycle 4 day 1 (C4D1), after less than 7 weeks of nivolumab. Every patient experienced relapse after autologous stem cell transplantation, and brentuximab vedotin exposure varied. With respect to this clone: Its target is unknown.

Here immunoSEQ multiplex PCR was the method, and the copy in TCRdb shows in-frame clones only, minus some. The data contain just over 20,000 clones, over 70% of them singletons. The genes are TRBV5-6 and TRBJ2-7; 8 bases are a match to TRBD2. The sequence derives from a human donor with classical Hodgkin lymphoma. This sample comprised peripheral blood mononuclear cells (PBMCs), obtained before the fourth cycle of nivolumab. CDR3 bases: TGTGCCAGCAGCGGAAGCGGGAGCGCGCGCGAGCAGTACTTC. It codes for CASSGSGSAREQYF. Supplemented by reference TRBV5-6 and TRBJ2-7, the full variable domain reads DAGVTQSPTHLIKTRGQQVTLRCSPKSGHDTVSWYQQALGQGPQFIFQYYEEEERQRGNFPDRFSGHQFPNYSSELNVNALLLGDSALYLCASSGSGSAREQYFGPGTRLTVT.